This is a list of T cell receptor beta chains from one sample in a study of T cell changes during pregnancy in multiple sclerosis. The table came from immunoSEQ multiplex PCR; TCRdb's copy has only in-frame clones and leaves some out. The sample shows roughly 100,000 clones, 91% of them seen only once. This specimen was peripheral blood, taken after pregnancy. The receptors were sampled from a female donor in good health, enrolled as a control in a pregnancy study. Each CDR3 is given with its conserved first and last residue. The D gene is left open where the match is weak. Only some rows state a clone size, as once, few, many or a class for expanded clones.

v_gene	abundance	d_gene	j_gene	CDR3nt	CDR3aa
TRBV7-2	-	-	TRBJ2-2	TGTGCCAGCAGCTTAAAAGGGGCTTTAAGGAACACCGGGGAGCTGTTTTTT	CASSLKGALRNTGELFF
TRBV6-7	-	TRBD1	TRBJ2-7	TGTGCCAGCAGCCTCCTGACAGGGCGATACTACGAGCAGTACTTC	CASSLLTGRYYEQYF
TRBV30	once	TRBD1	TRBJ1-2	TGTGCCTGGAGACAGGGGGCGAGGAATGGCTACACCTTC	CAWRQGARNGYTF
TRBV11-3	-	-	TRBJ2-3	TGTGCCAGCAGCTTCGGCAGGTTAAGCACAGATACGCAGTATTTT	CASSFGRLSTDTQYF
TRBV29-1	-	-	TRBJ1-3	TGCAGCGTTGAGGCAAGAAGAAACACCATATATTTT	CSVEARRNTIYF
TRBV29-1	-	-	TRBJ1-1	TGCAGCGTTATCCAGACAGTGATGAACACTGAAGCTTTCTTT	CSVIQTVMNTEAFF
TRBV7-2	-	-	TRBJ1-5	TGTGCCAGCAGCTGGGGACAAGGTCAGCCCCAGCATTTT	CASSWGQGQPQHF
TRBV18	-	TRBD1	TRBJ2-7	TGTGCCAGCTCACCTCGACAGGGGGCATTCTACGAGCAGTACTTC	CASSPRQGAFYEQYF
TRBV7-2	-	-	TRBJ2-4	TGTGCCAGCAGCCGATCCCCGGGATCCAAAAACATTCAGTACTTC	CASSRSPGSKNIQYF
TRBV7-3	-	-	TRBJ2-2	TGTGCCAGCAAGGCCGGTCCCAGGGGTGGGGTCGGGGAGCTGTTTTTT	CASKAGPRGGVGELFF
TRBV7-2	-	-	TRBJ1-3	TGTGCCAGCAGCTCCCAAGCGAGCTCTGGAAACACCATATATTTT	CASSSQASSGNTIYF
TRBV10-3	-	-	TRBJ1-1	TGTGCCATCAGTGAGGGTTGGGGGCAGGCCAACACTGAAGCTTTCTTT	CAISEGWGQANTEAFF
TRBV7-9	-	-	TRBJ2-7	TGTGCCAGCAGCTTAGCGCTGGGGAGCCACAGATACGAGCAGTACTTC	CASSLALGSHRYEQYF
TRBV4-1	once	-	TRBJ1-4	TGCGCCAGCAGCCTCGCTTCGCGGGCGAATGAAAAACTGTTTTTT	CASSLASRANEKLFF
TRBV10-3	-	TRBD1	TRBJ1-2	TGTGCCATCAGTATCGGACAGGGGAATTATGGCTACACCTTC	CAISIGQGNYGYTF
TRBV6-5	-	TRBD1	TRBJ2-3	TGTGCCAGCAGTTTCGGCAGGGGGCCTAGCACAGATACGCAGTATTTT	CASSFGRGPSTDTQYF
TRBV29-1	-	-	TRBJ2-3	TGCAGCGTTGCAGGGTTGGCAGATACGCAGTATTTT	CSVAGLADTQYF
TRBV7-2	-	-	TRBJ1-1	TGTGCCAGCAGCTTAGCCTCAGGGTGGGACACTGAAGCTTTCTTT	CASSLASGWDTEAFF
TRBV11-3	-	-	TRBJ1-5	TGTGCCAGCAGCCCCCCCGGGGGGGGCAATCAGCCCCAGCATTTT	CASSPPGGGNQPQHF
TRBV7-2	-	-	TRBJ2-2	TGTGCCAGCAGCTTCCTGGGGGCGTCCAACACCGGGGAGCTGTTTTTT	CASSFLGASNTGELFF
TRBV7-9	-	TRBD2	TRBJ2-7	TGTGCCAGCAGCCCGTTTGGCGGGGGGGCCGAGAACGAGCAGTACTTC	CASSPFGGGAENEQYF
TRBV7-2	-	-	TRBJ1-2	TGTGCCAGCAGCTCATACGCCACAGAGACCTCTAAGTATGGCTACACCTTC	CASSSYATETSKYGYTF
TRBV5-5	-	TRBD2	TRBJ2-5	TGTGCCAGCAGCTCCCGGGGGGGTAGCGGGGGAGGAGAGACCCAGTACTTC	CASSSRGGSGGGETQYF
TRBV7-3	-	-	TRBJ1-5	TGTGCCAGCAGCTGCCGGTGCCCCAATCAGCCCCAGCATTTT	CASSCRCPNQPQHF
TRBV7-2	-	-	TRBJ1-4	TGTGCCAGTCAGAGGCGACTTAATGAAAAACTGTTTTTT	CASQRRLNEKLFF
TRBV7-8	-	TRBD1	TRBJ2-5	TGTGCCAGCAGCTTAGAAACAGGGGGTCAAGAGACCCAGTACTTC	CASSLETGGQETQYF
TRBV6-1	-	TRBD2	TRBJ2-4	TGTGCCAGCAGTGATGCCCGCGGGGGGGGCGGGGGAAACATTCAGTACTTC	CASSDARGGGGGNIQYF
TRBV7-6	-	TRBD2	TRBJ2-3	TGTGCCAGCAGCTTAGAGGGAGCTAGCGGGGGAGATACGCAGTATTTT	CASSLEGASGGDTQYF
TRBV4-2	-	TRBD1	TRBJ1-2	TGTGCCAGCAGCCCCGAGGGGGCCTATGGCTACACCTTC	CASSPEGAYGYTF
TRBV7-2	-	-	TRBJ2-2	TGTGCCAGCAGCTTAATGAGGGGCGGGGCCGGGGAGCTGTTTTTT	CASSLMRGGAGELFF
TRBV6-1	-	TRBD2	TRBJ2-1	TGTGCCAGCACCCTATTACTAGCGGGGGAGATAGGGCAGTTCTTC	CASTLLLAGEIGQFF
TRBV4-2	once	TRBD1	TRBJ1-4	TGTGCCAGCAGCCAAGGTCAAGGACAGGGTAATGAAAAACTGTTTTTT	CASSQGQGQGNEKLFF
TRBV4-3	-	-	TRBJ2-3	TGCGCCAGCAGCCAAGGGGGCGGGGTCCCCACAGATACGCAGTATTTT	CASSQGGGVPTDTQYF
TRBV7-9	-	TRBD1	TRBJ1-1	TGTGCCAGCATGGAAACAGGGGTGGGAGAAGCTTTCTTT	CASMETGVGEAFF
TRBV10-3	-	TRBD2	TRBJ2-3	TGTGCCATCAGTGAAACTAGCGGGGGGGCAACTACGCAGTATTTT	CAISETSGGATTQYF
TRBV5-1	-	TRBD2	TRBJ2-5	TGCGCCAGCAGCTCCTCGTTTAGCGGGGGGTTCCGGGAGACCCAGTACTTC	CASSSSFSGGFRETQYF
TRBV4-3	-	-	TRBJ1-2	TGCGCCAGCAGCCAACATCGGGAGAAAAACTATGGCTACACCTTC	CASSQHREKNYGYTF
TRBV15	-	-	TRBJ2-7	TGTGCCACCAGCCCTAGGACAGACTACGAGCAGTACTTC	CATSPRTDYEQYF
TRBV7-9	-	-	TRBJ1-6	TGTGCCAGCAGCTCCGCGATGGGCCCCGGCTCACCCCTCCACTTT	CASSSAMGPGSPLHF
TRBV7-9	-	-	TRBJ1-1	TGTGCCAGCGTAAGGGACTACACTGAAGCTTTCTTT	CASVRDYTEAFF
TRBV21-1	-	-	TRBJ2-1	TGTGCCAGCAGCAAAGTCCGAGCGGGGGACAATGAGCAGTTCTTC	CASSKVRAGDNEQFF
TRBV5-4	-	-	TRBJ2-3	TGTGCCAGCAGCGGCACAGGGTGGGATACGCAGTATTTT	CASSGTGWDTQYF
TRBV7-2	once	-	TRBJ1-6	TGTGCCAGCAGCCCCAGACAGCCTGACTATAATTCACCCCTCCACTTT	CASSPRQPDYNSPLHF
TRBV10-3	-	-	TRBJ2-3	TGTGCCATCAGAGACGGGTCCGGCACAGATACGCAGTATTTT	CAIRDGSGTDTQYF
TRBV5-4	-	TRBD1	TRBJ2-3	TGTGCCAGCAGCCTCGACAGGGCGCAGTATTTT	CASSLDRAQYF
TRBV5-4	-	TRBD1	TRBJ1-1	TGTGCCAGCAGCTTACAGGGGCTGGCGAGCACTGAAGCTTTCTTT	CASSLQGLASTEAFF
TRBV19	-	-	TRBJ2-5	TGTGCCAGTATGGCCCGACACTGGGGCAACCAAGAGACCCAGTACTTC	CASMARHWGNQETQYF
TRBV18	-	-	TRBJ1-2	TGTGCCAGCTCCCTACTGGACACTAATGGCTACACCTTC	CASSLLDTNGYTF
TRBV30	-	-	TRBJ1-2	TGTGCCTGGAGCCCCCCAGGGACAATCTCTGGCTACACCTTC	CAWSPPGTISGYTF
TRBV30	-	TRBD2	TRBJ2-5	TGTGCCTGGAGGCGGGAAGGAGCGGGGCGGTACCAAGAGACCCAGTACTTC	CAWRREGAGRYQETQYF
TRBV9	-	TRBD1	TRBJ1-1	TGTGCCAGCAGCGGGACAGGGACTATGAACACTGAAGCTTTCTTT	CASSGTGTMNTEAFF
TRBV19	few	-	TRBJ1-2	TGTGCCAGTAGTAGTTGGGGAGATGGCTACACCTTC	CASSSWGDGYTF
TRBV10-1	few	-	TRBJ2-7	TGCGCCAGCAGGAGTTCGTTATCCTACGAGCAGTACTTC	CASRSSLSYEQYF
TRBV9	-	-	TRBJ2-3	TGTGCCAGCAGCTTACTCAGGGGCGGCACAGATACGCAGTATTTT	CASSLLRGGTDTQYF
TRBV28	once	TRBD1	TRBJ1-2	TGTGCCAGCAGTTCCTTGGCCGGGACAGCCTATGGCTACACCTTC	CASSSLAGTAYGYTF
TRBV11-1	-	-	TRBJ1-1	TGTGCCAGCAGCCCCCGAGGCGCGGGGCGGACTGAAGCTTTCTTT	CASSPRGAGRTEAFF
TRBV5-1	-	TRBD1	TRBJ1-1	TGCGCCAGCAGCCCGCGGACAGGGGGGAACACTGAAGCTTTCTTT	CASSPRTGGNTEAFF
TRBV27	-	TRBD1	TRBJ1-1	TGTGCCAGCAGCACAGGGGTTGCTGAAGCTTTCTTT	CASSTGVAEAFF
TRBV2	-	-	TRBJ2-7	TGTGCCAGCAGTGCCGGCATTGGGACACTCTACGAGCAGTACTTC	CASSAGIGTLYEQYF